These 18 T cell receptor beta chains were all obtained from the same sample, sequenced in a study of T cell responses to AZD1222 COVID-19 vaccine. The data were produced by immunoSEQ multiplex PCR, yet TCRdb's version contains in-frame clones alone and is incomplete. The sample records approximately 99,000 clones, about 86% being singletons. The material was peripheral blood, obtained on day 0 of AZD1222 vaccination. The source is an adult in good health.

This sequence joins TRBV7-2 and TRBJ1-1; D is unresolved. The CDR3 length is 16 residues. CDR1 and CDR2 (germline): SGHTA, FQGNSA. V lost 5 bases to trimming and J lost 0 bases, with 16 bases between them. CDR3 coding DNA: TGTGCCAGCAGCCCGAGCCGCAGGCGCATGAACACTGAAGCTTTCTTT. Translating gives CASSPSRRRMNTEAFF.

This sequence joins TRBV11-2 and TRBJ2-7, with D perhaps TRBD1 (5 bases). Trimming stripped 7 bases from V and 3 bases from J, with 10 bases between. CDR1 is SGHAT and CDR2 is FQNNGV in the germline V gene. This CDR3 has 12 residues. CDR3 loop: CASTHRFYEQYF. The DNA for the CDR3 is TGTGCCAGCACGCACAGGTTCTACGAGCAGTACTTC.

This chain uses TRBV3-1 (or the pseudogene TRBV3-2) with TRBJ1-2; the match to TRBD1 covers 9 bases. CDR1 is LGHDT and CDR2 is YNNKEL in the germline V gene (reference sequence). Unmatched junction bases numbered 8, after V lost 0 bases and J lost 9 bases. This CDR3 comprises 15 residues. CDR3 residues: CASSQDTTGGDRYTF. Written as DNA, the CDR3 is TGTGCCAGCAGCCAAGATACAACAGGGGGCGATCGCTACACCTTC.

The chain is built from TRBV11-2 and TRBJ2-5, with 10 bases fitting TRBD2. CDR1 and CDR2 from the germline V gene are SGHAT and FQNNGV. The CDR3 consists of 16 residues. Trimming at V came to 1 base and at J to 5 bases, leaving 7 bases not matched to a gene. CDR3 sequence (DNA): TGTGCCAGCAGCTTAGGGGCTAGCGGGGGCTCCGAGACCCAGTACTTC. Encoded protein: CASSLGASGGSETQYF.

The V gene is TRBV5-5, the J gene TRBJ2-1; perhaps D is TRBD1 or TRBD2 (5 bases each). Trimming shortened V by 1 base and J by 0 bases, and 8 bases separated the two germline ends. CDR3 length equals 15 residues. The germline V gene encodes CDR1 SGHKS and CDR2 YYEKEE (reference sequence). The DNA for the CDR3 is TGTGCCAGCAGCTTGCGGGGCAGCTCCTACAATGAGCAGTTCTTC. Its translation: CASSLRGSSYNEQFF.

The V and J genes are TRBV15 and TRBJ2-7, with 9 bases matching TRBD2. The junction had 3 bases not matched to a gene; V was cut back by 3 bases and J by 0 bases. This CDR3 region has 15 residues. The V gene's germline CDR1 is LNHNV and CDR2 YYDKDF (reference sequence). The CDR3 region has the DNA TGTGCCACCAGCAGTCTAGCGGGGAGCTCCTACGAGCAGTACTTC. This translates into CATSSLAGSSYEQYF.

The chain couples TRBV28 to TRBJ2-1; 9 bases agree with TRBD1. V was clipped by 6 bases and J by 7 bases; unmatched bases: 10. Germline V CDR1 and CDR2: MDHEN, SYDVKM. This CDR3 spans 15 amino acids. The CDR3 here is CASSDGTGSSNEQFF. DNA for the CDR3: TGTGCCAGCAGCGACGGGACAGGGAGTAGTAATGAGCAGTTCTTC.

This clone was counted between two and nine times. The CDR3 sequence is CAIAPGLGNQETQYF. DNA of the CDR3: TGTGCCATCGCTCCGGGGTTGGGAAACCAAGAGACCCAGTACTTC. The rearrangement uses TRBV6-5 and TRBJ2-5, with a possible D match to TRBD2 (5 bases). V dropped 10 bases and J dropped 0 bases, with 18 bases sitting between them. CDR1 and CDR2 from the germline V gene are MNHEY and SVGAGI. The CDR3 totals 15 residues.

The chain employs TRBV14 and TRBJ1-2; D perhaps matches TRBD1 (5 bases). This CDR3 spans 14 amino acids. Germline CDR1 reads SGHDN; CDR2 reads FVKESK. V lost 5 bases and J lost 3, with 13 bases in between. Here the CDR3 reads CASSVETGDYGYTF. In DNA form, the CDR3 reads TGTGCCAGCAGCGTGGAGACGGGGGACTATGGCTACACCTTC. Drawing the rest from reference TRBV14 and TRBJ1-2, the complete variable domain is EAGVTQFPSHSVIEKGQTVTLRCDPISGHDNLYWYRRVMGKEIKFLLHFVKESKQDESGMPNNRFLAERTGGTYSTLKVQPAELEDSGVYFCASSVETGDYGYTFGSGTRLTVV.

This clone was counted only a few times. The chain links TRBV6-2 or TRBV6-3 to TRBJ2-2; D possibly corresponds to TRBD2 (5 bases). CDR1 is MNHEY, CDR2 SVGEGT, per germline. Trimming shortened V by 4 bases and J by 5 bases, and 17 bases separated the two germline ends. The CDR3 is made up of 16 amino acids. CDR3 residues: CASSSRTRGWTGELFF. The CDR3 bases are TGTGCCAGCAGTTCCCGGACCAGAGGGTGGACCGGGGAGCTGTTTTTT.

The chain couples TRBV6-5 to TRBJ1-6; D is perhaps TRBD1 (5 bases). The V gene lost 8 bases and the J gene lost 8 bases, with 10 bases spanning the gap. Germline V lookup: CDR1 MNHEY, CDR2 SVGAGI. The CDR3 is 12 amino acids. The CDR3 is CASQDSYSPLHF. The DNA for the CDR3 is TGTGCCAGCCAAGACAGCTATTCACCCCTCCACTTT.

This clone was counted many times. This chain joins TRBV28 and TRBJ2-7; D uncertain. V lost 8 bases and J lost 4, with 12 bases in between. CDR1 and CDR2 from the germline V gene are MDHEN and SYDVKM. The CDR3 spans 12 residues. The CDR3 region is CASRLSLYEQYF. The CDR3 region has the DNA TGTGCCAGCCGCTTAAGCTTATACGAGCAGTACTTC.

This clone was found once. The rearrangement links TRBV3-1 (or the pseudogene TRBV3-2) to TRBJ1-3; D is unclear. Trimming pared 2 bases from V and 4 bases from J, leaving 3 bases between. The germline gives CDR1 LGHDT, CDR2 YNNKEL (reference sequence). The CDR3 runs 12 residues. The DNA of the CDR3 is TGTGCCAGCAGCCAAACCGGAAACACCATATATTTT. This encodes CASSQTGNTIYF.

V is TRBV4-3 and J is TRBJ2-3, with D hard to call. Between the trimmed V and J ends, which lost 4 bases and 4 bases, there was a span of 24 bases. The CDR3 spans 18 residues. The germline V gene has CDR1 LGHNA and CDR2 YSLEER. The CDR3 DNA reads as TGCGCCAGCAGCCTGGGCCCAGTGAGCGCCCGGGTCCCAGATACGCAGTATTTT. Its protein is CASSLGPVSARVPDTQYF.

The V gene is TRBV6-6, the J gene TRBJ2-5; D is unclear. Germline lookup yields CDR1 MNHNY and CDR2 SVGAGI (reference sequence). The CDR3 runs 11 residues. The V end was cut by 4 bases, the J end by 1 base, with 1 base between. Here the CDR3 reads CASSSQETQYF. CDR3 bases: TGTGCCAGCAGTTCCCAAGAGACCCAGTACTTC.

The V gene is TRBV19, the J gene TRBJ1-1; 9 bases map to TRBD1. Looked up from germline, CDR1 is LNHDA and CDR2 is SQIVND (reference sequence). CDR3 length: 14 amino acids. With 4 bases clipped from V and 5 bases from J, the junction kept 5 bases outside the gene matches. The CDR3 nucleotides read TGTGCCAGTAGTACCAGACAGGGGGGGACTGAAGCTTTCTTT. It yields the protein CASSTRQGGTEAFF.

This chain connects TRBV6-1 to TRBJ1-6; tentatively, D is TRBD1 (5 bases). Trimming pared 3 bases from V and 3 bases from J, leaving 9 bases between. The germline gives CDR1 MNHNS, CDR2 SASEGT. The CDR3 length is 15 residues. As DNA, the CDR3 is TGTGCCAGCAGTGACCAGGGAAACTATAATTCACCCCTCCACTTT. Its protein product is CASSDQGNYNSPLHF.

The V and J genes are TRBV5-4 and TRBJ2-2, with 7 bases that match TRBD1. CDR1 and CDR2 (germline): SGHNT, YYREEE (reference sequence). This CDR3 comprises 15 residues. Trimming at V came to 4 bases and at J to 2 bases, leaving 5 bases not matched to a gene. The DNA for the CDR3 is TGTGCCAGCAGCGCTAGACAGGGCAACACCGGGGAGCTGTTTTTT. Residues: CASSARQGNTGELFF.